The 17 T cell receptor beta chains reported below all come from one sample, sequenced in a study of T cell changes during pregnancy in multiple sclerosis. Profiled with immunoSEQ multiplex PCR; TCRdb holds only in-frame clones, not every one. The data hold 65,000 to 80,000 clones, with approximately 92% observed a single time. Source: peripheral blood, taken in the first trimester of pregnancy. Receptors originate from a female donor with multiple sclerosis, enrolled in a pregnancy study.

The chain carries TRBV7-2 and TRBJ1-3; TRBD1 agrees at 7 bases. The CDR3 has 15 residues. Germline CDR1 SGHTA, CDR2 FQGNSA. V was clipped by 5 bases and J by 0 bases; unmatched bases: 4. The CDR3 loop reads CASSLTGDSGNTIYF. The CDR3 DNA reads TGTGCCAGCAGCCTTACAGGGGACTCTGGAAACACCATATATTTT. Together with reference TRBV7-2 and TRBJ1-3, the CDR3 gives the full variable domain: GAGVSQSPSNKVTEKGKDVELRCDPISGHTALYWYRQSLGQGLEFLIYFQGNSAPDKSGLPSDRFSAERTGGSVSTLTIQRTQQEDSAVYLCASSLTGDSGNTIYFGEGSWLTVV.

The J gene is TRBJ1-5, the V gene TRBV2; D may be TRBD1 (5 bases). There are 14 residues in the CDR3. Germline CDR1 is SNHLY and CDR2 is FYNNEI. With 6 bases removed from V and 7 bases from J, the gap between germline ends came to 16 bases. The CDR3 DNA reads as TGTGCCAGCAGATTCACAGGTGCAAGACAGCCCCAGCATTTT. The encoded protein is CASRFTGARQPQHF. The full variable domain, with the rest looked up from reference TRBV2 and TRBJ1-5, is EPEVTQTPSHQVTQMGQEVILRCVPISNHLYFYWYRQILGQKVEFLVSFYNNEISEKSEIFDDQFSVERPDGSNFTLKIRSTKLEDSAMYFCASRFTGARQPQHFGDGTRLSIL.

The CDR3 bases are TGTGCCAGCAGCGTAGGGACAAACCAAGAGACCCAGTACTTC. Translated, it gives CASSVGTNQETQYF. The chain links TRBV9 to TRBJ2-5; a possible D gene is TRBD1 (5 bases). CDR1 is SGDLS, CDR2 YYNGEE, per germline. This CDR3 region has 14 residues. V was clipped by 0 bases and J by 0 bases, with 6 bases between them.

The gene calls are TRBV2 and TRBJ2-1; 8 positions match TRBD2. This CDR3 is built from 14 residues. Germline loops: CDR1 SNHLY, CDR2 FYNNEI. After removal of 8 bases from V and 0 bases from J, the junction contained 3 bases not matched to a gene. The CDR3 spells CASLSGGSYNEQFF. The CDR3 DNA reads as TGTGCCAGCTTAAGCGGGGGCTCCTACAATGAGCAGTTCTTC.

V usage is TRBV7-2 and J usage is TRBJ1-1; D call uncertain. Germline loops: CDR1 SGHTA, CDR2 FQGNSA. There are 14 residues in the CDR3. Trimming cost V 5 bases and J 1 base, with 11 bases left between them. CDR3 amino acids: CASSLPHRNTEAFF. CDR3 nucleotide sequence: TGTGCCAGCAGCCTTCCCCACAGGAACACTGAAGCTTTCTTT.

The chain couples TRBV19 to TRBJ1-2; 11 bases fit TRBD1. Germline V gene lookup returns CDR1 LNHDA and CDR2 SQIVND (reference sequence). V was pared by 6 bases and J by 3 bases, with 9 bases of the junction left unmatched. The CDR3 has 16 residues. The CDR3 reads CASSGWTGGADYGYTF. DNA for the CDR3: TGTGCCAGTAGCGGGTGGACAGGGGGCGCAGACTATGGCTACACCTTC.

The gene calls are TRBV11-2 and TRBJ2-5, with 8 bases that match TRBD2. The V gene's germline CDR1 is SGHAT and CDR2 FQNNGV. V dropped 5 bases and J dropped 1; count of bases not matched to a gene: 18. The CDR3 covers 19 residues. CDR3 loop: CASSGGEREFAPLQETQYF. Written as DNA, the CDR3 is TGTGCCAGCAGCGGGGGGGAGCGGGAGTTCGCCCCCCTCCAAGAGACCCAGTACTTC.

The CDR3 DNA reads TGTGCCAGCAGCTTGATTGGGGGCCCTACCTACAATGAGCAGTTCTTC. This codes for CASSLIGGPTYNEQFF. The chain carries TRBV5-4 and TRBJ2-1; D is possibly TRBD1 (6 bases). The germline V gene has CDR1 SGHNT and CDR2 YYREEE (reference sequence). The CDR3 runs 16 residues. V lost 1 base to trimming and J lost 2 bases, with 13 bases between them.

The chain is built from TRBV7-9 and TRBJ2-7; 11 bases line up with TRBD2. The CDR3 runs 15 residues. Trimming at V came to 5 bases and at J to 0 bases, leaving 3 bases not matched to a gene. Per the germline V gene, CDR1 is SEHNR and CDR2 is FQNEAQ (reference sequence). The CDR3 DNA follows: TGTGCCAGCAGCCTTAGCGGGGGGGCCTCCTACGAGCAGTACTTC. Translating it yields CASSLSGGASYEQYF. Supplemented by reference TRBV7-9 and TRBJ2-7, the full variable domain reads DTGVSQNPRHKITKRGQNVTFRCDPISEHNRLYWYRQTLGQGPEFLTYFQNEAQLEKSRLLSDRFSAERPKGSFSTLEIQRTEQGDSAMYLCASSLSGGASYEQYFGPGTRLTVT.

This chain links TRBV19 with TRBJ1-1, with 7 bases lining up with TRBD1. The ends lost 3 bases at V and 0 bases at J; junction bases unmatched: 4. Per germline, CDR1 LNHDA and CDR2 SQIVND (reference sequence). This CDR3 contains 15 residues. CDR3 DNA: TGTGCCAGTAGTATTCAGACAGGGATGAACACTGAAGCTTTCTTT. It yields the protein CASSIQTGMNTEAFF.

This chain links TRBV5-1 with TRBJ2-7; TRBD1 matches 9 bases. The CDR3 consists of 13 residues. The germline V gene has CDR1 SGHRS and CDR2 YFSETQ. V lost 4 bases and J lost 4; bases outside the gene matches: 3. CDR3: CASSRQGEYEQYF. CDR3 sequence (DNA): TGCGCCAGCAGCCGACAGGGGGAATACGAGCAGTACTTC.

This chain joins TRBV5-4 and TRBJ1-2, with D unclear. Trimming cost V 3 bases and J 4 bases, with 19 bases left between them. This CDR3 has 16 residues. Germline-derived CDR1 and CDR2 are SGHNT and YYREEE (reference sequence). The CDR3 region is CASSSPDSGRGYGYTF. CDR3 DNA sequence: TGTGCCAGCAGCTCACCGGACTCAGGTCGTGGCTATGGCTACACCTTC.

As DNA, the CDR3 is TGTGCCAGCAGCTTAGGGAATAGCGGGAGGACCTACGAGCAGTACTTC. Translating gives CASSLGNSGRTYEQYF. V gene TRBV7-3 combines with J gene TRBJ2-7; 10 nucleotides align to TRBD2. CDR3 size: 16 residues. The ends lost 2 bases at V and 2 bases at J; junction bases unmatched: 6. Germline assignment: CDR1 SGHTA and CDR2 FQGTGA.

The chain uses TRBV18 and TRBJ2-5, with D possibly being TRBD2 (5 bases). The V end was cut by 1 base, the J end by 2 bases, with 11 bases between. The CDR3 consists of 15 residues. Germline V gene sequence: CDR1 KGHSH, CDR2 LQKENI. The CDR3 region is CASSPQGGGQETQYF. CDR3 coding DNA: TGTGCCAGCTCACCACAGGGTGGCGGGCAAGAGACCCAGTACTTC.

This chain connects TRBV7-2 to TRBJ1-5, with TRBD1 identical over 9 bases. The germline gives CDR1 SGHTA, CDR2 FQGNSA. Losses at the gene ends were 4 bases for V and 3 bases for J; bases not matched to a gene: 4. This CDR3 region has 15 residues. The CDR3 DNA reads TGTGCCAGCAGCTCCGGGACAGGGCCCAATCAGCCCCAGCATTTT. Protein: CASSSGTGPNQPQHF. The entire variable domain, with the rest obtained from reference TRBV7-2 and TRBJ1-5, is as follows: GAGVSQSPSNKVTEKGKDVELRCDPISGHTALYWYRQSLGQGLEFLIYFQGNSAPDKSGLPSDRFSAERTGGSVSTLTIQRTQQEDSAVYLCASSSGTGPNQPQHFGDGTRLSIL.

The chain combines TRBV4-1 with TRBJ1-2; TRBD1 is a possible D gene (6 bases). Per the germline V gene, CDR1 is MGHRA and CDR2 is YSYEKL. CDR3 size: 14 residues. V shed 0 bases and J shed 7 bases, with 12 bases lying between them. Here the CDR3 DNA reads TGCGCCAGCAGCCAAGATTTCAGGGGCGGTGGCTACACCTTC. It specifies CASSQDFRGGGYTF.

This chain links TRBV28 with TRBJ2-7; 7 nucleotides align to TRBD2. The CDR3 spans 14 residues. Germline assignment: CDR1 MDHEN and CDR2 SYDVKM. V lost 8 bases to trimming and J lost 1 base; unmatched junction nucleotides: 8. CDR3 loop: CASSWGGISYEQYF. CDR3 DNA: TGTGCCAGCTCATGGGGGGGGATTTCCTACGAGCAGTACTTC.